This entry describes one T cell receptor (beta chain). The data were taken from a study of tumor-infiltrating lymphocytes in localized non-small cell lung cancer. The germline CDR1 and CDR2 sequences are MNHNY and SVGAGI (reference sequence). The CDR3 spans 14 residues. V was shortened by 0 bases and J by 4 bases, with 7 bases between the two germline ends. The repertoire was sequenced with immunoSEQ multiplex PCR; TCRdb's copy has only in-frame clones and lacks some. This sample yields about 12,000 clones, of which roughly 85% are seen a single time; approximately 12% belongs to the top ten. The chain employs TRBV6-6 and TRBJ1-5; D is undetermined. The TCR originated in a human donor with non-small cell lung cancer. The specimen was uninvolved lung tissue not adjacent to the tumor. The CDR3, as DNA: TGTGCCAGCAGTTACTCTGAAGGGAATCAGCCCCAGCATTTT. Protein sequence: CASSYSEGNQPQHF.